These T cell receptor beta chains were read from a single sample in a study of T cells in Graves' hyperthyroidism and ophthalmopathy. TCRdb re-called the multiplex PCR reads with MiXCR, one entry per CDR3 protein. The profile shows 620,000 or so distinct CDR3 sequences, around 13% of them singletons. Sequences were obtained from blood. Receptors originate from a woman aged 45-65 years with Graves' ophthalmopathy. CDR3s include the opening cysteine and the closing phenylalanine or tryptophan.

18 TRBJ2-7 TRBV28 CASSPLGLLAGVLNEQYF
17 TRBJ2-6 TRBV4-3 CASSQDRTGAGANVLTF
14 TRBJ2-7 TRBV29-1 CSVEFAGTTYEQYF
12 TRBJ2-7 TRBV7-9 CASSLGPNEQYF
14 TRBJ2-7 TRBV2 CASSEAATVSEQYF
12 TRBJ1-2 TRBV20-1 CSARDNRYGYTF
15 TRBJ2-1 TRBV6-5 CASSYVVLAMDEQFF
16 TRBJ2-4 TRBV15 CATSRDGGVAKNIQYF
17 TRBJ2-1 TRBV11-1 CASRPVGASASYNEQFF
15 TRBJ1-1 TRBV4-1 CASSQEGGQGGEAFF
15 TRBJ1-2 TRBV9 CASSKGTVSLYGYTF
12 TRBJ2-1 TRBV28 CASRYRYNEQFF
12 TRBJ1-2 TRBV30 CAWTAGGYGYTF
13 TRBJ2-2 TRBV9 CASSVGRPGELFF
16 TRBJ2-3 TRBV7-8 CASRVTSGRSTDTQYF
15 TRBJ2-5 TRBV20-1 CSARSWREGWETQYF
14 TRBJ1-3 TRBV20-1 CSARDRISGNTIYF
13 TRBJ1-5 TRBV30 CAWQGDPNQPQHF
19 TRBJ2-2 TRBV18 CASSPRLAGGMRNTGELFF
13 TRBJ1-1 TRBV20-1 CSATRDLNTEAFF
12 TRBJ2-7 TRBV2 CASSVQPYEQYF
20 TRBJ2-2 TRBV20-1 CSARDMGVGGTSGSTGELFF
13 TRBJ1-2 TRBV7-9 CASSLGFLDGYTF
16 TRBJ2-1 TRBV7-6 CASSLRTASSYNEQFF
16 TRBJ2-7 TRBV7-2 CASSFTPGAMRDEQYF
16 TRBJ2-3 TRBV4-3 CASSQDWAGGADTQYF
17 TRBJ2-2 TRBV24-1 CATSDIAGQYNTGELFF
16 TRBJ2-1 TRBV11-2 CASSLIGLAGYNEQFF
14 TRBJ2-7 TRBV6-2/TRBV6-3 CASSYGTGRYEQYF
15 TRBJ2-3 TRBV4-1 CASSQGSVYTDTQYF
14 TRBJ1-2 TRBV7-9 CASSRLREDYGYTF
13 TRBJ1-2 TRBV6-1 CASRPTGDYGYTF
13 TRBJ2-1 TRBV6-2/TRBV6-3 CATPGQWHNEQFF
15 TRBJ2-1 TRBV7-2 CASSFDRGSYNEQFF
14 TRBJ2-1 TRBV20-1 CSARDRVGRDEQFF
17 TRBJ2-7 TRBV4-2 CASSQEGIPAGYYEQYF
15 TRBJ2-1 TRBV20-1 CSALAPGGTYNEQFF
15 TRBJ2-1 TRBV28 CAGSLLQAPYNEQFF
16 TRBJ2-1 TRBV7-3 CASSHPGTGVNNEQFF
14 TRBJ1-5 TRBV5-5 CASSSLVTNQPQHF
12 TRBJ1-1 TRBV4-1 CASSHGRTEAFF
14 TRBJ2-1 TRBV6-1 CASKGVYSYNEQFF
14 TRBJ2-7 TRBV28 CASSFPGLAYEQYF
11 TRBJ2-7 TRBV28 CASSTSYEQYF
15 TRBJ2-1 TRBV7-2 CASSFALAGGVEQFF
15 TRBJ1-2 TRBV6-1 CASSPDRADFYGYTF
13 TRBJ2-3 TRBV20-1 CSARAPSTDTQYF
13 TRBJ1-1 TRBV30 CAWRALVNTEAFF
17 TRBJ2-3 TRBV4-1 CASSPRTPGQVTDTQYF
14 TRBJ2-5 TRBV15 CATSRGGDSGTQYF
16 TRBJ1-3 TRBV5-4 CASSKTTGTQGNTIYF
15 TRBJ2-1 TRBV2 CASQGPAGTYNEQFF
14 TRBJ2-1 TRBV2 CASRMDRVYNEQFF